According to its frequency, the clone carrying this T cell receptor (beta chain) is medium-sized. Libraries for TCR beta were constructed using UMI-labeled 5' RACE. TCRdb re-called the 5' RACE reads; every CDR3 protein appears as one record, without DNA. The sample's table shows approximately 11,000 distinct CDR3 sequences. This entry comes from a study of human CD8 memory T cell subsets. RNA was isolated from duplicate vials, each containing about 150,000 sorted CD8+ T cells, for every subset. This CDR3 spans 14 amino acids. Germline V gene lookup returns CDR1 SGHDT and CDR2 YYEEEE. This chain joins TRBV5-6 and TRBJ2-7; TCRdb outputs TRBD1, but without DNA this stays unchecked. This clonotype was sampled from a human donor in good health. The sample taken for sequencing was CD8+ T cells from PBMCs. Here the CDR3 reads CASSFSAGDYEQYF. Full variable domain (remainder filled in from reference TRBV5-6 and TRBJ2-7): DAGVTQSPTHLIKTRGQQVTLRCSPKSGHDTVSWYQQALGQGPQFIFQYYEEEERQRGNFPDRFSGHQFPNYSSELNVNALLLGDSALYLCASSFSAGDYEQYFGPGTRLTVT.